Following are 14 T cell receptor beta chains from one sample sequenced in a study of T cell changes during pregnancy in multiple sclerosis. Produced via immunoSEQ multiplex PCR; TCRdb's table is partial and in-frame only. The top ten clones hold 0.7% to 0.9% of a sample with about 61,000 clones, approximately 90% of them seen once. This specimen consisted of peripheral blood, obtained in the first trimester of pregnancy. The receptors originated from a female donor in good health, enrolled as a control in a pregnancy study.

The V call is TRBV19, the J call TRBJ2-7, with D possibly TRBD1 on 6 matching bases. CDR3 length: 13 residues. The germline V gene encodes CDR1 LNHDA and CDR2 SQIVND (reference sequence). Trimming cost V 6 bases and J 5 bases, with 14 bases left between them. Here the CDR3 DNA reads TGTGCCAGTAGCCGAACTACAGGGAACGAGCAGTACTTC. Translation: CASSRTTGNEQYF. Complete variable domain (other parts from reference TRBV19 and TRBJ2-7): DGGITQSPKYLFRKEGQNVTLSCEQNLNHDAMYWYRQDPGQGLRLIYYSQIVNDFQKGDIAEGYSVSREKKESFPLTVTSAQKNPTAFYLCASSRTTGNEQYFGPGTRLTVT.

The chain is built from TRBV7-3 and TRBJ1-6, with TRBD1 as a possible D gene (6 bases). Looked up from germline, CDR1 is SGHTA and CDR2 is FQGTGA. This CDR3 has 15 residues. The V end lost 5 bases, the J end lost 10 bases, and 18 bases lay between the germline ends. The CDR3 is CASSELGGRGSPLHF. As DNA, the CDR3 is TGTGCCAGCAGCGAACTCGGGGGGCGGGGGTCACCCCTCCACTTT. The full variable domain, in which reference TRBV7-3 and TRBJ1-6 provide the parts outside the CDR3, is GAGVSQTPSNKVTEKGKYVELRCDPISGHTALYWYRQSLGQGPEFLIYFQGTGAADDSGLPNDRFFAVRPEGSVSTLKIQRTERGDSAVYLCASSELGGRGSPLHFGNGTRLTVT.

This chain joins TRBV9 and TRBJ2-1, with D maybe TRBD2 (6 bases). This CDR3 comprises 15 residues. Germline V lookup: CDR1 SGDLS, CDR2 YYNGEE. The germline V and J ends were trimmed by 3 bases and 6 bases, with 16 bases remaining between them. The CDR3, as DNA: TGTGCCAGCAGCGCCCATTACGGGGGAGGCAATGAGCAGTTCTTC. It yields the protein CASSAHYGGGNEQFF.

This chain uses TRBV9 with TRBJ2-7, with TRBD2 matching over 7 bases. With V trimmed by 0 bases and J by 4 bases, 4 bases remained unmatched. The CDR3 runs to 14 residues. Germline assignment: CDR1 SGDLS and CDR2 YYNGEE. The CDR3 loop is CASSVGGGGYEQYF. The CDR3 coding sequence is TGTGCCAGCAGCGTAGGTGGGGGGGGGTACGAGCAGTACTTC.

V usage is TRBV6-4 and J usage is TRBJ2-1, with TRBD1 matching 9 bases. The ends lost 1 base at V and 7 bases at J; junction bases unmatched: 14. Per the germline V gene, CDR1 is MRHNA and CDR2 is SNTAGT. This CDR3 spans 18 amino acids. The CDR3: CASSDYPPGQGLKNEQFF. The DNA for the CDR3 is TGTGCCAGCAGTGACTATCCCCCGGGACAGGGTCTAAAGAATGAGCAGTTCTTC.

This clone was seen just once. V gene TRBV7-3 combines with J gene TRBJ1-1; 9 nucleotides align to TRBD1. The junction had 2 bases not matched to a gene; V was cut back by 3 bases and J by 0 bases. Per germline, CDR1 SGHTA and CDR2 FQGTGA. The length of the CDR3 is 15 residues. In DNA, the CDR3 is TGTGCCAGCAGCTTGCGGGACAGGGTGAACACTGAAGCTTTCTTT. Translation: CASSLRDRVNTEAFF.

The chain carries TRBV7-8 and TRBJ2-5; 7 positions agree with TRBD1. CDR1 is SGHVS, CDR2 FQNEAQ, per germline. The CDR3 loop spans 14 amino acids. The V segment lost 6 bases and the J segment 1 base; nucleotides outside the gene matches: 5. The CDR3 reads CASRHTGAQETQYF. The CDR3 nucleotides are TGTGCCAGCAGACATACAGGGGCCCAAGAGACCCAGTACTTC.

This chain connects TRBV6-1 to TRBJ2-7, with 9 positions matching TRBD2. The germline CDR1 and CDR2 sequences are MNHNS and SASEGT. The CDR3 loop spans 15 amino acids. Trimming cost V 1 base and J 2 bases; bases outside gene matches: 3. CDR3 sequence: CASSEELAGAYEQYF. CDR3 coding DNA: TGTGCCAGCAGTGAAGAATTAGCGGGAGCCTACGAGCAGTACTTC.

The CDR3: CASSQVRGYNYGYTF. DNA of the CDR3: TGCGCCAGCAGCCAAGTACGAGGATATAACTATGGCTACACCTTC. The chain couples TRBV4-3 to TRBJ1-2; D unclear. The length of the CDR3 is 15 residues. Germline V gene sequence: CDR1 LGHNA, CDR2 YSLEER. The V and J ends lost 1 base and 1 base respectively, with 10 bases between them.

The genes are TRBV27 and TRBJ2-1; TRBD2 agrees at 8 bases. Germline lookup yields CDR1 MNHEY and CDR2 SMNVEV (reference sequence). J lost 1 base, V lost 6 bases, and 2 bases had no gene match. There are 14 residues in the CDR3. CDR3 sequence (DNA): TGTGCCAGCAGGCCTAGCGGGTCCTACAATGAGCAGTTCTTC. Encoded protein: CASRPSGSYNEQFF.

The J gene is TRBJ2-3, the V gene TRBV6-5, with 9 bases matching TRBD2. This CDR3 comprises 15 residues. Germline-derived CDR1 and CDR2 are MNHEY and SVGAGI. V lost 5 bases, J lost 2 bases, and 5 bases stayed unmatched. CDR3 in DNA: TGTGCCAGCAGTCGCTTAGCGGGGGACACAGATACGCAGTATTTT. Its translation: CASSRLAGDTDTQYF.

CDR3 region: CASSFQTSRETQYF. Here the CDR3 DNA reads TGTGCCAGCAGCTTCCAAACTAGCCGGGAGACCCAGTACTTC. The V and J genes are TRBV7-2 and TRBJ2-5; weak D call: TRBD2 (6 bases). CDR1 and CDR2 (germline): SGHTA, FQGNSA. Between the trimmed V and J ends, which lost 3 bases and 5 bases, there was a span of 13 bases. The CDR3 loop spans 14 amino acids.

The CDR3 region has the DNA TGTGCCAGCAGTCCCCGGAGGTCCTACAATGAGCAGTTCTTC. Translation gives CASSPRRSYNEQFF. The rearrangement links TRBV6-5 to TRBJ2-1; maybe TRBD2 (5 bases). V shed 5 bases and J shed 1 base, with 9 bases lying between them. The CDR3 is 14 amino acids. Germline V gene sequence: CDR1 MNHEY, CDR2 SVGAGI.

This chain uses TRBV7-2 with TRBJ2-1, with TRBD1 identical over 9 bases. The CDR3 spans 15 residues. V shed 1 base, J shed 5 bases, and the junction held 3 bases outside the gene matches. Germline CDR1 is SGHTA and CDR2 is FQGNSA. The CDR3 is CASSLGTGADNEQFF. CDR3 bases: TGTGCCAGCAGCTTAGGGACAGGGGCGGACAATGAGCAGTTCTTC.